The clone carrying this T cell receptor beta chain was detected many times. Its cognate antigen is unknown. The source material, RNA transcripts, was used to amplify TCR beta CDR3 regions. TCR CDR3 underwent first-round RT-PCR with the HTBI primer set. One entry per CDR3 protein, called by TCRdb with MiXCR from the multiplex PCR reads. The profile shows a few hundred thousand distinct CDR3 sequences, about 15% of them singletons. The CDR3 extends over 13 amino acids. Trimming took 5 bases from V and 4 from J, leaving 12 bases between them. The germline V gene has CDR1 DFQATT and CDR2 SNEGSKA (reference sequence). The record originates from a study of T cells in Graves' hyperthyroidism and ophthalmopathy. Whole-study findings and limits: The model foresaw ophthalmopathy a median about 6.1 months prior to onset. A model of 13 V-J features distinguished ophthalmopathy from stable hyperthyroidism. Also found in blood were most expanded thyroid clonotypes above 0.001.

The sample taken for sequencing was blood. The rearrangement links TRBV20-1 to TRBJ2-1, with a possible D match to TRBD2 (6 bases). This clonotype was sampled from a woman in her sixties or seventies with Graves' ophthalmopathy. CDR3 in amino acids: CSADYGGYNEQFF. The CDR3 nucleotides are TGCAGTGCTGATTACGGGGGTTACAATGAGCAGTTCTTC.